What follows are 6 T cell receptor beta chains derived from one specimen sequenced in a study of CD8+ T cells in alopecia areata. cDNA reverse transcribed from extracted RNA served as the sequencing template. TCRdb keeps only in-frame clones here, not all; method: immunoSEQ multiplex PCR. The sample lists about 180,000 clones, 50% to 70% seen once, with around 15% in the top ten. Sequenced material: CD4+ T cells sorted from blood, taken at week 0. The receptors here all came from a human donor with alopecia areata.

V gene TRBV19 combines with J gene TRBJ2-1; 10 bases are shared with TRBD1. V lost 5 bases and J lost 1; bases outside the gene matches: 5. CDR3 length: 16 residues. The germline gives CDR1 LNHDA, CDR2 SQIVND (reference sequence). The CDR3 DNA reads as TGTGCCAGTAGTCTTGCGGGACAGGGGTCCTACAATGAGCAGTTCTTC. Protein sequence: CASSLAGQGSYNEQFF.

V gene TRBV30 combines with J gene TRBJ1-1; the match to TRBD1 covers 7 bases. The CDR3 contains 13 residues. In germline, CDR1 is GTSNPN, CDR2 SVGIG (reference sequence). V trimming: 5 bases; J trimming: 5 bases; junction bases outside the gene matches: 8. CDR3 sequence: CAWGGTVRTEAFF. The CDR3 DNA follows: TGTGCCTGGGGGGGGACAGTTAGGACTGAAGCTTTCTTT. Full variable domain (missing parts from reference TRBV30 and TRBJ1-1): SQTIHQWPATLVQPVGSPLSLECTVEGTSNPNLYWYRQAAGRGLQLLFYSVGIGQISSEVPQNLSASRPQDRQFILSSKKLLLSDSGFYLCAWGGTVRTEAFFGQGTRLTVV.

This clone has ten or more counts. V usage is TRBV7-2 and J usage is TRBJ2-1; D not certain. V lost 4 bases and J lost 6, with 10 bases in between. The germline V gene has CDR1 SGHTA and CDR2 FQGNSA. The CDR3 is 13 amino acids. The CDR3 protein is CASSSGPANEQFF. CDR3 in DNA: TGTGCCAGCAGCTCTGGCCCGGCCAATGAGCAGTTCTTC.

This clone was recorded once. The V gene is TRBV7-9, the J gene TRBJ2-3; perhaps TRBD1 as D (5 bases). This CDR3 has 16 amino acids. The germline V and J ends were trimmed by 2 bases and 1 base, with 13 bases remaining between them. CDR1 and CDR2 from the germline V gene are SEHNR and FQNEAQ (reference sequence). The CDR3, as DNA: TGTGCCAGCAGCTTAAGTAACAGGCGCCGCACAGATACGCAGTATTTT. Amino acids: CASSLSNRRRTDTQYF.

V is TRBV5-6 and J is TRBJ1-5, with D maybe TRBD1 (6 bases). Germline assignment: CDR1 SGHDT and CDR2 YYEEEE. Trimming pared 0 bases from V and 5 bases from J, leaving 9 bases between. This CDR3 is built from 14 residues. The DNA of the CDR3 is TGTGCCAGCAGCTTGGTAGGGGGTGATCAGCCCCAGCATTTT. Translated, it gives CASSLVGGDQPQHF.

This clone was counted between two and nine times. The DNA of the CDR3 is TGCAGTACTCAATCCGGGACAGGAAACATTCAGTACTTC. Translated: CSTQSGTGNIQYF. The chain recombines TRBV29-1 with TRBJ2-4; 8 bases agree with TRBD1. Germline V lookup: CDR1 SQVTM, CDR2 ANQGSEA. This CDR3 spans 13 amino acids.